Listed below are T cell receptor beta chains from one sample, sequenced in a study of cytomegalovirus exposure and HLA in healthy donors. Assay used: immunoSEQ multiplex PCR; TCRdb lists only in-frame clones, some missing. The sample records about 190,000 clones, less than 85% being singletons. The sample consisted of PBMCs. Receptor source: a man between 25 and 39 years old in good health and CMV-seropositive. Both conserved end residues are part of each CDR3. D genes are given only for firm matches. Clone sizes are given selectively: once, few, many, or a class where the clone is expanded.

DNA: TGTGCCAGCAAACGAACAGGGGGTCTCTTTGGCTACACCTTC; CDR3: CASKRTGGLFGYTF; J: TRBJ1-2; V: TRBV27; D: TRBD1; size: .
DNA: TGTGCCCAGCATCCCCCCGCAGCGTTTCCCCCGAATCAGCCCCAGCATTTT; CDR3: CAQHPPAAFPPNQPQHF; J: TRBJ1-5; V: TRBV9; D: .; size: .
DNA: TGTGCCAGCAGCTCTTCGACCCCGGGACAGGGGGTCGTTTCTGGAAACACCATATATTTT; CDR3: CASSSSTPGQGVVSGNTIYF; J: TRBJ1-3; V: TRBV7-6; D: TRBD1; size: .
DNA: TGTGCCAGTAGTGTTACAGGGGCGAGCTCCTACGAGCAGTACTTC; CDR3: CASSVTGASSYEQYF; J: TRBJ2-7; V: TRBV19; D: TRBD1; size: .
DNA: TGTGCCAGCAGGTTTGGATGGGAGAGGCCTGAAGCTTTCTTT; CDR3: CASRFGWERPEAFF; J: TRBJ1-1; V: TRBV11-2; D: .; size: .
DNA: TGTGCCAGCAGTCGACAGGGTAGAGAGACCCAGTACTTC; CDR3: CASSRQGRETQYF; J: TRBJ2-5; V: TRBV6-1; D: TRBD1; size: few
DNA: TGTGCCAGCAGCCCCATAGCGGGGGGCCCCCCAGAGACCCAGTACTTC; CDR3: CASSPIAGGPPETQYF; J: TRBJ2-5; V: TRBV7-2; D: TRBD2; size: .
DNA: TGTGCCAGCAGCACAAAGAGGGACAGCCCAGATGATGGCTACACCTTC; CDR3: CASSTKRDSPDDGYTF; J: TRBJ1-2; V: TRBV9; D: TRBD1; size: .
DNA: TGCGCCAGCAGCCCCCGTTTGACCGGGGAGCTGTTTTTT; CDR3: CASSPRLTGELFF; J: TRBJ2-2; V: TRBV4-3; D: .; size: .
DNA: TGTGCCAGTAGTATAGGCCACTCCCCCGGGACAGGGGGAGCCGGGGAGCTGTTTTTT; CDR3: CASSIGHSPGTGGAGELFF; J: TRBJ2-2; V: TRBV19; D: TRBD1; size: once
DNA: TGTGCCAGCAGCCCCCGAGAGGGGACCCAGTACTTC; CDR3: CASSPREGTQYF; J: TRBJ2-5; V: TRBV7-2; D: .; size: once
DNA: TGTGCCAGCAGTTTTGGACAGGGGGGAGAGCAGTACTTC; CDR3: CASSFGQGGEQYF; J: TRBJ2-7; V: TRBV28; D: TRBD1; size: .
DNA: TGTGCCAGCAGCTGGACGACAGGGGCTAGGAATGAGCAGTTCTTC; CDR3: CASSWTTGARNEQFF; J: TRBJ2-1; V: TRBV5-8; D: TRBD1; size: .
DNA: TGTGCCAGCAGCCAAGGCACCAGGGTGGGGGAGACCCAGTACTTC; CDR3: CASSQGTRVGETQYF; J: TRBJ2-5; V: TRBV4-2; D: .; size: .
DNA: TGTGCCAGCTCACCGCGGAGAGAGACCCAGTACTTC; CDR3: CASSPRRETQYF; J: TRBJ2-5; V: TRBV18; D: .; size: few
DNA: TGTGCCAGTAGAAGAAACGACAGAAACAATCAGCCCCAGCATTTT; CDR3: CASRRNDRNNQPQHF; J: TRBJ1-5; V: TRBV19; D: .; size: .
DNA: TGTGCCACCGCTGGGGCAGGCGGCTACACCTTC; CDR3: CATAGAGGYTF; J: TRBJ1-2; V: TRBV28; D: .; size: .
DNA: TGTGCCAGTAGTAATCCGGGACAGTCGGTCCAAGAGACCCAGTACTTC; CDR3: CASSNPGQSVQETQYF; J: TRBJ2-5; V: TRBV19; D: TRBD1; size: once
DNA: TGTGCCAGCGCCGCCGGGACAGCTTCCTACGAGCAGTACTTC; CDR3: CASAAGTASYEQYF; J: TRBJ2-7; V: TRBV18; D: TRBD1; size: .
DNA: TGTGCCAGCAGCAAAGAGGGGCCCGCCCGTCCGGGACAGTACAATGAGCAGTTCTTC; CDR3: CASSKEGPARPGQYNEQFF; J: TRBJ2-1; V: TRBV21-1; D: .; size: once
DNA: TGTGCCAGCAGTGCAACCGGGACAGTGAGTGGCTACACCTTC; CDR3: CASSATGTVSGYTF; J: TRBJ1-2; V: TRBV27; D: TRBD1; size: .
DNA: TGTGCCAGCAGTTACGGGTCAGGGAATACTGAAGCTTTCTTT; CDR3: CASSYGSGNTEAFF; J: TRBJ1-1; V: TRBV6-5; D: .; size: .
DNA: TGCAGCGTTGGACAGACTCATAATGAGCAGTTCTTC; CDR3: CSVGQTHNEQFF; J: TRBJ2-1; V: TRBV29-1; D: .; size: .
DNA: TGTGCCAGCAGGGTAGGGGTCACAGATACGCAGTATTTT; CDR3: CASRVGVTDTQYF; J: TRBJ2-3; V: TRBV6-5; D: .; size: .
DNA: TGTGCCAGCTCGCCGGGGGAGGATTCACCCCTCCACTTT; CDR3: CASSPGEDSPLHF; J: TRBJ1-6; V: TRBV18; D: .; size: few
DNA: TGTGCCAGCAGCGTAAGGGGACAAACCTACGAGCAGTACTTC; CDR3: CASSVRGQTYEQYF; J: TRBJ2-7; V: TRBV9; D: .; size: .
DNA: TGTGCCAGCAGCCCTGGGGCAGGAACCTACGAGCAGTACTTC; CDR3: CASSPGAGTYEQYF; J: TRBJ2-7; V: TRBV7-2; D: .; size: .
DNA: TGCACCAGCAGCTGTAAACCGGGACTCTACGATACAAGCTCCTACGAGCAGTACTTC; CDR3: CTSSCKPGLYDTSSYEQYF; J: TRBJ2-7; V: TRBV1; D: .; size: once
DNA: TGTGCCTGGACCCGGGACACAGGGGCTCAGCCCCAGCATTTT; CDR3: CAWTRDTGAQPQHF; J: TRBJ1-5; V: TRBV30; D: TRBD1; size: .
DNA: TGTGCCAGCAGCTTAGCGGCGGGGGGGGTGGGAGATACGCAGTATTTT; CDR3: CASSLAAGGVGDTQYF; J: TRBJ2-3; V: TRBV7-2; D: TRBD2; size: few
DNA: TGTGCCAGCTCACCAAGAGGGCTCGGGAACACTGAAGCTTTCTTT; CDR3: CASSPRGLGNTEAFF; J: TRBJ1-1; V: TRBV18; D: .; size: .
DNA: TGTGCCAGTAGTACCGGGACACTTAGCACAGATACGCAGTATTTT; CDR3: CASSTGTLSTDTQYF; J: TRBJ2-3; V: TRBV19; D: .; size: .
DNA: TGTGCCAGCAGTACGCAGGGTCTCGAGCAGTACTTC; CDR3: CASSTQGLEQYF; J: TRBJ2-7; V: TRBV28; D: .; size: .
DNA: TGTGCCAGCCGCCCGGACTTCCGCTACGAGCAGTACTTC; CDR3: CASRPDFRYEQYF; J: TRBJ2-7; V: TRBV6-5; D: .; size: .
DNA: TGTGCCAGCAGTTTCCGGAGGAATGGGGCCGGGGAGCTGTTTTTT; CDR3: CASSFRRNGAGELFF; J: TRBJ2-2; V: TRBV27; D: .; size: .
DNA: TGTGCCAGCTCACCACAAGGGACTAGCGGAAACGAGCAGTACTTC; CDR3: CASSPQGTSGNEQYF; J: TRBJ2-7; V: TRBV18; D: TRBD2; size: .
DNA: TGTGCCAGCATGTCGGTGGGAGGCGGCACCGGGGAGCTGTTTTTT; CDR3: CASMSVGGGTGELFF; J: TRBJ2-2; V: TRBV2; D: .; size: .
DNA: TGTGCCAGCAGCTTGGGGCCTCCCGGGACTAGCGGTGCCTACGAGCAGTACTTC; CDR3: CASSLGPPGTSGAYEQYF; J: TRBJ2-7; V: TRBV7-2; D: TRBD2; size: .
DNA: TGTGCCAGCAGTTTCGGGACAGGGGGTCAGCCCCAGCATTTT; CDR3: CASSFGTGGQPQHF; J: TRBJ1-5; V: TRBV28; D: TRBD1; size: .
DNA: TGTGCCAGCAGCCCCCGGGGCACAGATACGCAGTATTTT; CDR3: CASSPRGTDTQYF; J: TRBJ2-3; V: TRBV7-2; D: .; size: .
DNA: TGTGCCAGCAGCTTAGCGAGCGGCGGGTCCTATAATTCACCCCTCCACTTT; CDR3: CASSLASGGSYNSPLHF; J: TRBJ1-6; V: TRBV11-3; D: .; size: .
DNA: TGTGCCAGCAGAATCACAGGGGCGAACACTGAAGCTTTCTTT; CDR3: CASRITGANTEAFF; J: TRBJ1-1; V: TRBV2; D: TRBD1; size: .
DNA: TGTGCCAGCAGCTTAGACCCACTAGCGGGGGGTCGGGGCACAGATACGCAGTATTTT; CDR3: CASSLDPLAGGRGTDTQYF; J: TRBJ2-3; V: TRBV7-8; D: TRBD2; size: .
DNA: TGCGCCAGCAGGGGGACAGAAGAGACCCAGTACTTC; CDR3: CASRGTEETQYF; J: TRBJ2-5; V: TRBV10-1; D: TRBD1; size: .
DNA: TGCGCCAGCAGCGCGAACTCTGGGGCCAACGTCCTGACTTTC; CDR3: CASSANSGANVLTF; J: TRBJ2-6; V: TRBV5-1; D: .; size: .
DNA: TGTGCCAGCAAGGGGGGAGGGACAGATACGCAGTATTTT; CDR3: CASKGGGTDTQYF; J: TRBJ2-3; V: TRBV6-6; D: .; size: .
DNA: TGTGCCAGCAGCTTAGTATCCAGGGGTAGCGAAAAACTGTTTTTT; CDR3: CASSLVSRGSEKLFF; J: TRBJ1-4; V: TRBV7-9; D: .; size: .
DNA: TGTGCCAGCAGCTTCGATGAAAAACTGTTTTTT; CDR3: CASSFDEKLFF; J: TRBJ1-4; V: TRBV7-2; D: .; size: .
DNA: TGTGCCAGCAGCTCTAGCGGGAATCTCCCTGGGGAGCAGTATTTT; CDR3: CASSSSGNLPGEQYF; J: TRBJ2-3; V: TRBV7-6; D: TRBD2; size: few
DNA: TGTGCCAGCAGCGCGGGGGACTCCTACGAGCAGTACTTC; CDR3: CASSAGDSYEQYF; J: TRBJ2-7; V: TRBV5-4; D: TRBD2; size: .
DNA: TGTGCCAGCAGCTCCCGGGACAGGGTAGGGGATGGCTACACCTTC; CDR3: CASSSRDRVGDGYTF; J: TRBJ1-2; V: TRBV7-2; D: TRBD1; size: few
DNA: TGTGCCAGTAGTACCCCCCTCGGACGGAAGGGGCTGAACACTGAAGCTTTCTTT; CDR3: CASSTPLGRKGLNTEAFF; J: TRBJ1-1; V: TRBV19; D: .; size: few
DNA: TGTGCCAGCAGCTTTAGGGGCGAACATCAGCCCCAGCATTTT; CDR3: CASSFRGEHQPQHF; J: TRBJ1-5; V: TRBV7-2; D: .; size: .
DNA: TGTGCCAGTCACTCCGGGACAGGTGCTGGAGAGACCCAGTACTTC; CDR3: CASHSGTGAGETQYF; J: TRBJ2-5; V: TRBV5-4; D: TRBD1; size: few
DNA: TGTGCCAGCAGACGGTTGGGGACAGGAAACACCGGGGAGCTGTTTTTT; CDR3: CASRRLGTGNTGELFF; J: TRBJ2-2; V: TRBV28; D: TRBD1; size: once
DNA: TGTGCCAGCAGCCTCGGGACAGGGGGCAGTTACGAGCAGTACTTC; CDR3: CASSLGTGGSYEQYF; J: TRBJ2-7; V: TRBV14; D: TRBD1; size: .
DNA: TGTGCCAGCAGTGACTCGGCGGGGGTTGACACCGGGGAGCTGTTTTTT; CDR3: CASSDSAGVDTGELFF; J: TRBJ2-2; V: TRBV6-4; D: TRBD2; size: .
DNA: TGTGCCAGCTCAGGCGGGACAGGGCCTGAAAAACTGTTTTTT; CDR3: CASSGGTGPEKLFF; J: TRBJ1-4; V: TRBV18; D: TRBD1; size: .
DNA: TGTGCCAGCAGTGAAAGGAGGAACACTGAAGCTTTCTTT; CDR3: CASSERRNTEAFF; J: TRBJ1-1; V: TRBV6-1; D: .; size: few